What follows is one TCR beta chain and its context. This clone's antigen is unknown. There are 18 amino acids in the CDR3, from cysteine to phenylalanine inclusive. No DNA appears here. For CDR1 and CDR2, the germline V gene lists SGHVS and FNYEAQ. Each CD8+ T cell subset was flow-sorted in triplicate, with under 350,000 cells per subset placed directly into RLT lysis buffer. Naive CD8+ T cells were defined stringently as CD45RO-CCR7+CD27+CD95- to exclude memory contaminants. Peripheral blood mononuclear cells were isolated from buffy coats using standard density gradient centrifugation. A FACSAria III was used to flow-sort naive CD8+ T cells into CXCR3-negative and CXCR3-positive populations. An RNeasy Mini Kit was used to extract total RNA from the sorted cells. Instrument used: NextSeq 550. The Human TCR Profiling Kit (MiLaboratory) was used to make UMI-labeled 5' RACE TRB cDNA libraries. cDNA synthesis used the entire amount of extracted RNA, and PCR amplification then used the entire amount of cDNA produced. Libraries were prepared in parallel with an identical number of PCR cycles. The paper's data handling went like this. With a requirement of at least two reads per UMI, MIGEC and MiXCR extracted about 50,000 +/- 10,000 unique UMI-labeled TRB cDNA molecules per library. On average, each library contained about 40,000 +/- 10,000 functional in-frame TRB CDR3 nucleotide clonotypes without stop codons. Diversity metrics, including normalized Shannon-Wiener and Chao1, were computed in VDJtools after downsampling to 5000 UMI-labeled TRB molecules per sample. VDJtools computed clonotype-size-weighted physicochemical properties of the central five CDR3 residues: interaction energy, strength, volume and Kidera factor 4. TCRdb reprocessed the reads and lists each CDR3 protein sequence as a single entry, with no DNA. TCRdb, rather than the study authors, made the V and J calls. The data table for this sample lists 90,000 to 150,000 distinct CDR3 sequences. Together, the top ten hold about 0.34% of the sample.

The sample comes from a study of CXCR3-negative and CXCR3-positive naive CD8 T cells (dated by TCRdb to about 2019). Some background on the complete study: In total, some 140 million TRB reads were obtained, or roughly 1.5 +/- 0.3 million reads per library. Diversity and physicochemical repertoire analyses were performed on about a dozen donors pooled from two independent experiments. For the TRBV-TRBJ cluster analysis, the naive subsets came from roughly 5 donors, while the memory cells came from 3 donors.

What the authors observed across the whole study: Compared with CXCR3-negative naive cells, CXCR3-positive naive cells had TRB CDR3s with higher hydrophobicity (lower Kidera factor 4), lower energy, and higher strength and volume indices. Surface CD5, linked to self-reactivity in mice, was comparable between naive subsets; TCR interaction strength was therefore also inferred from TRB CDR3 physicochemical properties. CXCR3 expression partially decreased after cryopreservation, so most assays used freshly isolated PBMCs. Comparably high repertoire diversity was found in both naive subsets, whereas much lower repertoire diversity was found in memory CD8+ T cells. Similar TRBV-TRBJ usage was shown by naive CXCR3-negative and CXCR3-positive cells from the same donor, whereas distinct patterns were shown by memory cells.

The rearranged chain carries TRBV7-6 and TRBJ2-6; TCRdb's assignment of TRBD1 cannot be checked, as there is no DNA. The TCR originated in a human donor in good health. Some clones in this sample may be carry-over from other donors' samples. The sequencing sample was made of naive CXCR3+ CD8+ T cells from blood. The meaning of the sample's cell subset or site label: CD45RO-CCR7+CD27+CD95- naive CD8+ T cells expressing CXCR3 (TNR3+). Here the CDR3 is given as CASSSRTGGNSGANVLTF.